This T cell receptor (beta chain) came from a study of cytomegalovirus exposure and HLA in healthy donors. As regards this clone: Its antigen remains unidentified.

Study-wide results and limits: Earlier analysis yielded a pattern in which most TCR beta V segments were productive about 90% or about 30% of the time. When a later analysis compared HLA-associated TCR beta chains with equally common others, the HLA-associated chains turned out to be more clonally expanded and to have lower generation probabilities.

The PCR used 60 Vbeta and 13 Jbeta primers. Method: immunoSEQ multiplex PCR; TCRdb's copy keeps in-frame clones and lacks some. In the table there are about 170,000 clones, around 74% of which are singletons. This clonotype originated in a female donor in good health and CMV-seronegative. The sequenced sample consisted of PBMCs.

This CDR3 reads CASSFADRSNNEQFF. DNA for the CDR3: TGCGCCAGCAGCTTTGCGGACAGGTCGAACAATGAGCAGTTCTTC. The gene calls are TRBV5-1 and TRBJ2-1; 7 nucleotides align to TRBD1. The CDR3 runs 15 residues. Trimming took 2 bases from V and 5 from J; bases not matched to a gene: 7. Germline V CDR1 and CDR2: SGHRS, YFSETQ. Full variable domain (rest looked up from reference TRBV5-1 and TRBJ2-1): KAGVTQTPRYLIKTRGQQVTLSCSPISGHRSVSWYQQTPGQGLQFLFEYFSETQRNKGNFPGRFSGRQFSNSRSEMNVSTLELGDSALYLCASSFADRSNNEQFFGPGTRLTVL.